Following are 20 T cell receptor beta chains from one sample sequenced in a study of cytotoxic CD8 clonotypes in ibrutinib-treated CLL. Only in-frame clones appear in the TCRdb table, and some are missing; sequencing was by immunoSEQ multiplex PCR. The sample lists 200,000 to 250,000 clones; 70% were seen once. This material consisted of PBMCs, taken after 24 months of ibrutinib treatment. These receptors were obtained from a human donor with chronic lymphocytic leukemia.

CDR3 DNA sequence: TGTGCCAGCAGCCAAGGACTAAGGGTGGACTATGAGCAGTTCTTC. Amino acids: CASSQGLRVDYEQFF. The J gene is TRBJ2-1, the V gene TRBV11-2, with D maybe TRBD2 (6 bases). Trimming cost V 5 bases and J 8 bases, with 19 bases left between them. The CDR3 covers 15 residues. CDR1 and CDR2 (germline): SGHAT, FQNNGV. The full variable domain, in which reference TRBV11-2 and TRBJ2-1 provide the parts outside the CDR3, is EAGVAQSPRYKIIEKRQSVAFWCNPISGHATLYWYQQILGQGPKLLIQFQNNGVVDDSQLPKDRFSAERLKGVDSTLKIQPAKLEDSAVYLCASSQGLRVDYEQFFGPGTRLTVL.

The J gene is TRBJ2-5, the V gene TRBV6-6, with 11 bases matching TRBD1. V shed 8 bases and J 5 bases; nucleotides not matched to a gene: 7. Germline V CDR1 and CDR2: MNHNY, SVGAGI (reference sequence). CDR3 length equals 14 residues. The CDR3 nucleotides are TGTGCCAGCCTTCTCCGGGACAGGGGGGAGACCCAGTACTTC. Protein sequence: CASLLRDRGETQYF.

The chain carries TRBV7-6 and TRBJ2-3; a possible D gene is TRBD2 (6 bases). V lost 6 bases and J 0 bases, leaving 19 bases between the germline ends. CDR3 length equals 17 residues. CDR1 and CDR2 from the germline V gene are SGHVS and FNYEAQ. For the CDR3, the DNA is TGTGCCAGCAGTTACACTAGAGCGGGTACTAGCACAGATACGCAGTATTTT. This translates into CASSYTRAGTSTDTQYF.

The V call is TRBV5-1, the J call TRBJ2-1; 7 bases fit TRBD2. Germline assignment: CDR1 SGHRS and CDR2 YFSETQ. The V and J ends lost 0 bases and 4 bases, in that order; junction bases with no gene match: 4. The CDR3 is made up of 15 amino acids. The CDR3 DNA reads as TGCGCCAGCAGCTTGGTCGCGGGGGAATACAATGAGCAGTTCTTC. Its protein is CASSLVAGEYNEQFF. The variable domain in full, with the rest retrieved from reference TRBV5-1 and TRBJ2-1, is KAGVTQTPRYLIKTRGQQVTLSCSPISGHRSVSWYQQTPGQGLQFLFEYFSETQRNKGNFPGRFSGRQFSNSRSEMNVSTLELGDSALYLCASSLVAGEYNEQFFGPGTRLTVL.

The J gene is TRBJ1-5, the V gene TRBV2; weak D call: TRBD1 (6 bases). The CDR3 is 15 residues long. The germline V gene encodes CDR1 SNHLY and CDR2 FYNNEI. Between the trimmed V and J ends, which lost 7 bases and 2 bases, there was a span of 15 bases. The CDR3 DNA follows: TGTGCCAGCACCATTGGGGACACCCGCAATCAGCCCCAGCATTTT. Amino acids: CASTIGDTRNQPQHF.

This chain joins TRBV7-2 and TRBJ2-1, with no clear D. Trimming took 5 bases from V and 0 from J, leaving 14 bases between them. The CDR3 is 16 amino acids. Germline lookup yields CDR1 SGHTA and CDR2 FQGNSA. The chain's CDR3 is CASSQRSWSSYNEQFF. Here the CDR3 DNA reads TGTGCCAGCAGCCAAAGGAGCTGGAGCTCCTACAATGAGCAGTTCTTC.

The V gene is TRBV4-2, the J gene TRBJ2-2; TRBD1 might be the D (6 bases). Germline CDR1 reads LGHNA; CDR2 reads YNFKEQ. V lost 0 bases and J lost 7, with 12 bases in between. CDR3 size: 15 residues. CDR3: CASSQDTGWVGELFF. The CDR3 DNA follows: TGTGCCAGCAGCCAAGATACAGGGTGGGTCGGGGAGCTGTTTTTT.

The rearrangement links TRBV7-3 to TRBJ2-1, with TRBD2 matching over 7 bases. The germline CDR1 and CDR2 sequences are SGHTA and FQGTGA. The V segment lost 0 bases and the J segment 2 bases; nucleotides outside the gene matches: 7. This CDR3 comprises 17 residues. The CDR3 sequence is CASSLTPGGGPYNEQFF. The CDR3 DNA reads TGTGCCAGCAGCTTAACCCCGGGGGGAGGGCCCTACAATGAGCAGTTCTTC.

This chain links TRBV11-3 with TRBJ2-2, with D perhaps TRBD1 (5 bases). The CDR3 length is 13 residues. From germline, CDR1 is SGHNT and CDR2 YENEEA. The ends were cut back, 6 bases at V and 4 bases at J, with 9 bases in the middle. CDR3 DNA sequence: TGTGCCAGCAGAGGCCAGGGCACCGGGGAGCTGTTTTTT. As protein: CASRGQGTGELFF.

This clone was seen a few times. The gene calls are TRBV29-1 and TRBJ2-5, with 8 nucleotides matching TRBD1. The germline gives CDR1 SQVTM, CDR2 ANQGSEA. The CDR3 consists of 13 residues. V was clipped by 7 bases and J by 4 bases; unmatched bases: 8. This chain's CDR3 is CSAAGQGGETQYF. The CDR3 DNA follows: TGCAGCGCCGCCGGACAGGGCGGAGAGACCCAGTACTTC.

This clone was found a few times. CDR3 in amino acids: CSAPRLDEQFF. The CDR3 DNA is TGCAGTGCTCCCCGCTTGGATGAGCAGTTCTTC. The chain combines TRBV20-1 with TRBJ2-1; D is uncertain. This CDR3 region has 11 residues. Germline V lookup: CDR1 DFQATT, CDR2 SNEGSKA (reference sequence). V lost 5 bases to trimming and J lost 8 bases, with 10 bases between them.

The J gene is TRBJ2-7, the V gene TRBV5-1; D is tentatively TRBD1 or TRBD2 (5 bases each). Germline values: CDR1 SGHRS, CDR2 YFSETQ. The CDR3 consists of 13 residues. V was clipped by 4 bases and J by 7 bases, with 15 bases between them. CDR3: CASSQGTYGEQYF. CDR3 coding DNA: TGCGCCAGCAGCCAAGGGACCTACGGAGAGCAGTACTTC.

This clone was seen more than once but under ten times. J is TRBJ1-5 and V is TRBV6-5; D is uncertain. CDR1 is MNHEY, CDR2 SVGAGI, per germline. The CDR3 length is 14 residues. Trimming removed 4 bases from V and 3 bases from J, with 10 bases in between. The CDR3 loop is CASSSRQTNQPQHF. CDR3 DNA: TGTGCCAGCAGTTCACGACAAACCAATCAGCCCCAGCATTTT.

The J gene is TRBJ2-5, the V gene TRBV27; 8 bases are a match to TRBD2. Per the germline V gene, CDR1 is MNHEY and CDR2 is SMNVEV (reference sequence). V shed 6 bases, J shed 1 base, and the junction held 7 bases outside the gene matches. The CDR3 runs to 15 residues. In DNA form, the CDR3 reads TGTGCCAGCAGGGCCCGGGGGGGTCTCCAAGAGACCCAGTACTTC. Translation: CASRARGGLQETQYF.

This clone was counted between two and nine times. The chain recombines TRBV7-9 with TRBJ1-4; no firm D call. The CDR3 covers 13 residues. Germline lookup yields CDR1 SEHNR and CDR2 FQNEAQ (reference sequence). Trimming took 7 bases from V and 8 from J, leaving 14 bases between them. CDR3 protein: CASTTPAREKLFF. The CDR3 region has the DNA TGTGCCAGCACTACCCCCGCCCGCGAAAAACTGTTTTTT.

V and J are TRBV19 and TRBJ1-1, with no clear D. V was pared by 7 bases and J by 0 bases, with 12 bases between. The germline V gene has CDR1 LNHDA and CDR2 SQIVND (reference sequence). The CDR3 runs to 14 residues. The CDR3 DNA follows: TGTGCCAGTACCCCCACCCTCATGAACACTGAAGCTTTCTTT. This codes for CASTPTLMNTEAFF. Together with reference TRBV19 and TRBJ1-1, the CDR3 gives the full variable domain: DGGITQSPKYLFRKEGQNVTLSCEQNLNHDAMYWYRQDPGQGLRLIYYSQIVNDFQKGDIAEGYSVSREKKESFPLTVTSAQKNPTAFYLCASTPTLMNTEAFFGQGTRLTVV.

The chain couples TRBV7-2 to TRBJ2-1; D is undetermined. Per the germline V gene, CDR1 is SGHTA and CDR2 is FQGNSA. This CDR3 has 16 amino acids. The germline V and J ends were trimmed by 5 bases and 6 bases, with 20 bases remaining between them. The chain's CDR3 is CASSPPGSQRGNEQFF. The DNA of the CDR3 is TGTGCCAGCAGCCCGCCCGGGTCACAAAGAGGCAATGAGCAGTTCTTC.

The CDR3 DNA reads as TGTGCTAGTGGTTCGACAGGGGGCGAGCAGTACTTC. Its translation: CASGSTGGEQYF. The chain couples TRBV12-5 to TRBJ2-7, with 9 bases matching TRBD1. The germline gives CDR1 LGHNT, CDR2 FRNRAP. The ends lost 4 bases at V and 6 bases at J; junction bases unmatched: 1. This CDR3 has 12 residues.

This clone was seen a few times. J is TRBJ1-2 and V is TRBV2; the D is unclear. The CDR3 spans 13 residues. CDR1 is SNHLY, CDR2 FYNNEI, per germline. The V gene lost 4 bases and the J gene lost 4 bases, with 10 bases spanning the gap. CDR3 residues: CASSVDKSYGYTF. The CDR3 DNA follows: TGTGCCAGCAGTGTCGACAAGTCCTATGGCTACACCTTC. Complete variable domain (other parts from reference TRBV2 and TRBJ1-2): EPEVTQTPSHQVTQMGQEVILRCVPISNHLYFYWYRQILGQKVEFLVSFYNNEISEKSEIFDDQFSVERPDGSNFTLKIRSTKLEDSAMYFCASSVDKSYGYTFGSGTRLTVV.

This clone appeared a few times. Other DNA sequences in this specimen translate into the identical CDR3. The CDR3 DNA sequence: TGTGCCAGCAGCTTGATCCCAGGGTCCTACGAGCAGTACTTC. This gives the protein CASSLIPGSYEQYF. This chain connects TRBV7-2 to TRBJ2-7; perhaps TRBD1 as D (5 bases). V was cut by 3 bases and J by 1 base, with 10 bases left in between. Per the germline V gene, CDR1 is SGHTA and CDR2 is FQGNSA. This CDR3 is built from 14 residues.